This is a list of T cell receptor beta chains from one sample in a study of blood T cell repertoires in COVID-19. Data came from immunoSEQ multiplex PCR; TCRdb stores just in-frame clones and leaves some out. Of approximately 210,000 clones detected, approximately 80% appear once; the ten largest clones hold around 10%. Sequenced sample: PBMCs or T cells enriched from blood (not recorded which). Source of these receptors: a woman aged 45-65 years with acute COVID-19. Both conserved end residues are part of each CDR3. The D gene is left open where the match is weak.

d_call: TRBD2; v_call: TRBV5-4; cdr3_aa: CASSLVAGGHVLSSYNEQFF
d_call: TRBD1; v_call: TRBV28; cdr3_aa: CASTPQGVSSYEQYF
d_call: NA; v_call: TRBV19; cdr3_aa: CASSIGDTVYGYTF
d_call: NA; v_call: TRBV15; cdr3_aa: CATSRTTLTSRGESYGYTF
d_call: NA; v_call: TRBV19; cdr3_aa: CASSTAVHYEQYF
d_call: TRBD2; v_call: TRBV6-2/TRBV6-3; cdr3_aa: CASSGTSGRGYNEQFF
d_call: NA; v_call: TRBV11-3; cdr3_aa: CASSLEAGPFYGYTF
d_call: TRBD1; v_call: TRBV28; cdr3_aa: CASSSPDREDQPQHF
d_call: NA; v_call: TRBV2; cdr3_aa: CASSPEPISTQYF
d_call: TRBD2; v_call: TRBV5-6; cdr3_aa: CASSLPGLGQKTQYF
d_call: TRBD1; v_call: TRBV6-5; cdr3_aa: CASRFQGAGGELFF
d_call: NA; v_call: TRBV19; cdr3_aa: CASSIVGQGLNQETQYF
d_call: TRBD1; v_call: TRBV28; cdr3_aa: CASSLTGSNEKLFF
d_call: TRBD2; v_call: TRBV18; cdr3_aa: CASSPASSGGLGTDTQYF
d_call: NA; v_call: TRBV19; cdr3_aa: CASSILGRVVAEAFF
d_call: TRBD1; v_call: TRBV5-1; cdr3_aa: CASSLGQGALGNTIYF
d_call: TRBD1; v_call: TRBV29-1; cdr3_aa: CSVEDWAATGEDYGYTF
d_call: NA; v_call: TRBV4-1; cdr3_aa: CASGGTSTDTQYF
d_call: TRBD2; v_call: TRBV7-9; cdr3_aa: CASSLATSGGDTQYF
d_call: NA; v_call: TRBV4-1; cdr3_aa: CASSQESDINSPLHF
d_call: NA; v_call: TRBV19; cdr3_aa: CASSWGGPNNSPLHF
d_call: NA; v_call: TRBV3-1/TRBV3-2; cdr3_aa: CASSRVPGNQPQHF
d_call: NA; v_call: TRBV18; cdr3_aa: CASSPYRESEKLFF
d_call: NA; v_call: TRBV19; cdr3_aa: CASSILTRGSYNEQFF
d_call: NA; v_call: TRBV11-3; cdr3_aa: CASSQLGLGLNTEAFF
d_call: NA; v_call: TRBV7-9; cdr3_aa: CASSGVESSYEQYF
d_call: NA; v_call: TRBV7-2; cdr3_aa: CASSSTVRVETQYF
d_call: NA; v_call: TRBV19; cdr3_aa: CASSIGPGLYGYTF
d_call: NA; v_call: TRBV5-6; cdr3_aa: CASSLMSRDTEAFF
d_call: NA; v_call: TRBV6-5; cdr3_aa: CASRSGQPNQPQHF
d_call: TRBD1; v_call: TRBV20-1; cdr3_aa: CSASSNRGSTDTQYF
d_call: NA; v_call: TRBV5-4; cdr3_aa: CASSLVGQGYGYTF
d_call: TRBD1; v_call: TRBV6-2/TRBV6-3; cdr3_aa: CASSQGHRGIVMNTEAFF
d_call: NA; v_call: TRBV15; cdr3_aa: CATSRDSVANQETQYF
d_call: TRBD1; v_call: TRBV28; cdr3_aa: CASRRTGGEREKLFF
d_call: TRBD1; v_call: TRBV5-4; cdr3_aa: CASSIDRGRTEAFF
d_call: TRBD2; v_call: TRBV9; cdr3_aa: CASSVYSGGPETQYF
d_call: TRBD1; v_call: TRBV28; cdr3_aa: CASSRGTVQETQYF
d_call: TRBD1; v_call: TRBV28; cdr3_aa: CASSLWETGWDSNQPQHF
d_call: TRBD2; v_call: TRBV4-3; cdr3_aa: CASSQGAGGGEQFF
d_call: NA; v_call: TRBV18; cdr3_aa: CASSSDLAGGYTF
d_call: TRBD1; v_call: TRBV7-9; cdr3_aa: CASRPGTGVQETQYF
d_call: TRBD2; v_call: TRBV6-2/TRBV6-3; cdr3_aa: CASSGLAGRVNTGELFF
d_call: NA; v_call: TRBV13; cdr3_aa: CASSARTAYEQYF
d_call: NA; v_call: TRBV7-2; cdr3_aa: CASSLAGGQMNTEAFF
d_call: NA; v_call: TRBV18; cdr3_aa: CASTEIQGAEAFF
d_call: NA; v_call: TRBV11-2; cdr3_aa: CASSLVPVTNEKLFF
d_call: TRBD2; v_call: TRBV7-6; cdr3_aa: CASSLAPALGTSNEQFF
d_call: TRBD1; v_call: TRBV27; cdr3_aa: CASSFSGTGEKLFF
d_call: NA; v_call: TRBV6-2/TRBV6-3; cdr3_aa: CASSYGGGPGSYEQYF
d_call: TRBD1; v_call: TRBV11-3; cdr3_aa: CASSSPGTGSGNTIYF
d_call: NA; v_call: TRBV5-1; cdr3_aa: CASSLSIMNTGELFF
d_call: NA; v_call: TRBV19; cdr3_aa: CASNRRGSTSPDTQYF
d_call: TRBD1; v_call: TRBV5-4; cdr3_aa: CASSLTGDGAPLHF
d_call: TRBD1; v_call: TRBV7-2; cdr3_aa: CASSLDRGYGYTF
d_call: TRBD2; v_call: TRBV19; cdr3_aa: CASRLRGGNEQFF
d_call: TRBD1; v_call: TRBV5-1; cdr3_aa: CASSLGAGGWNEQYF
d_call: TRBD2; v_call: TRBV4-2; cdr3_aa: CASSQDSSGILRNTQYF
d_call: TRBD2; v_call: TRBV7-6; cdr3_aa: CASSPGAGVGDTQYF